The T cell receptor beta chain described here comes from a study of T cells in Graves' hyperthyroidism and ophthalmopathy. This clonotype was seen many times. Its antigen is not known. Stable disease denoted Graves' hyperthyroidism without ophthalmopathy progression within 18 months. TCR beta CDR3 regions were amplified from RNA. RT-PCR in the first round (using the HTBI primer set) targeted the TCR CDR3. Using its own MiXCR run on the multiplex PCR reads, TCRdb lists one record per CDR3 protein. Here the sample spans hundreds of thousands of distinct CDR3 sequences, roughly 15% being singletons. Study outcomes and limitations: Using 13 V-J features, a model discriminated ophthalmopathy from stable hyperthyroidism. Clonotypes that were expanded in thyroid above 0.001 mostly appeared in blood too.

This sequence originates from a young woman with Graves' hyperthyroidism. Sequencing was carried out using blood.

In DNA, the CDR3 is TGTGCCAGCAGCCCTAACGACGGCGAGACCCAGTACTTC. It translates to CASSPNDGETQYF. The rearrangement uses TRBV12-3 or TRBV12-4 and TRBJ2-5, with D unclear. The CDR3 is 13 residues long. The V end was cut by 6 bases, the J end by 5 bases, with 13 bases between.